This passage covers 31 T cell receptor beta chains from one sample sequenced in a study of T cells after yellow fever vaccination. Via MiXCR, TCRdb re-called the 5' RACE reads, giving one row per CDR3 protein. This sample yields around 350,000 distinct CDR3 sequences, of which 6.2% are seen a single time; roughly 15% belongs to the top ten. The starting material was PBMCs, obtained 5 days after the yellow fever booster vaccination. These receptors were collected from a man younger than 45 who received the YFV17D yellow fever vaccine.

The chain recombines TRBV7-2 with TRBJ2-6; weak D call: TRBD1 (6 bases). CDR3 length equals 15 residues. V lost 6 bases and J 2 bases, leaving 11 bases between the germline ends. Germline CDR1 and CDR2: SGHTA and FQGNSA. CDR3 loop: CASRTTGTGANVLTF. In DNA, the CDR3 is TGTGCCAGCAGAACCACAGGGACTGGGGCCAACGTCCTGACTTTC.

The V call is TRBV7-8, the J call TRBJ2-1; 8 nucleotides agree with TRBD2. The CDR3 sequence is 15 residues long. Germline V CDR1 and CDR2: SGHVS, FQNEAQ. The V segment lost 6 bases and the J segment 7 bases; nucleotides outside the gene matches: 11. This CDR3 is CASSSAGARGNEQFF. The CDR3 DNA sequence: TGTGCCAGCAGTTCAGCGGGGGCCCGGGGAAATGAGCAGTTCTTC.

This clonotype was picked up a small number of times. V is TRBV5-1 and J is TRBJ2-5; TRBD2 aligns across 14 bases. CDR3 length equals 18 residues. Per the germline V gene, CDR1 is SGHRS and CDR2 is YFSETQ. Germline trimming cut 4 bases from V and 7 bases from J; bases unmatched to any gene: 15. CDR3 amino acids: CASSTGTSGSLMGRTQYF. The CDR3, as DNA: TGCGCCAGCAGCACAGGGACTAGCGGGAGTCTAATGGGGAGGACCCAGTACTTC.

This clonotype was recorded many times. The chain combines TRBV5-1 with TRBJ1-1; tentatively, D is TRBD1 (5 bases). Germline V gene sequence: CDR1 SGHRS, CDR2 YFSETQ. Trimming pared 10 bases from V and 4 bases from J, leaving 17 bases between. This CDR3 spans 13 amino acids. CDR3 loop: CASSGAPGTEAFF. DNA for the CDR3: TGCGCCTCCAGTGGGGCGCCGGGCACTGAAGCTTTCTTT.

There are many counts of this clonotype. This rearrangement joins TRBV20-1 to TRBJ2-1; 10 positions match TRBD2. Per germline, CDR1 DFQATT and CDR2 SNEGSKA (reference sequence). There are 15 residues in the CDR3. V gave up 1 base and J gave up 3 bases; unmatched junction bases: 3. The CDR3 spells CSARGLAGVYNEQFF. The DNA for the CDR3 is TGCAGTGCTAGAGGGCTAGCGGGAGTCTACAATGAGCAGTTCTTC.

This clonotype was found many times. This chain connects TRBV29-1 to TRBJ1-1; perhaps TRBD1 as D (5 bases). The V gene lost 3 bases and the J gene lost 8 bases, with 7 bases spanning the gap. Germline V gene sequence: CDR1 SQVTM, CDR2 ANQGSEA. This CDR3 contains 10 residues. In DNA form, the CDR3 reads TGCAGCGTTGAGAACAGGGAAGCTTTCTTT. Translated, it gives CSVENREAFF. Full variable domain (outside the CDR3, taken from reference TRBV29-1 and TRBJ1-1): SAVISQKPSRDICQRGTSLTIQCQVDSQVTMMFWYRQQPGQSLTLIATANQGSEATYESGFVIDKFPISRPNLTFSTLTVSNMSPEDSSIYLCSVENREAFFGQGTRLTVV.

In this sample, this clonotype turned up a few times. The chain is built from TRBV6-1 and TRBJ2-7, with a possible D match to TRBD2 (7 bases). This CDR3 spans 14 amino acids. Germline assignment: CDR1 MNHNS and CDR2 SASEGT. Trimming pared 7 bases from V and 6 bases from J, leaving 19 bases between. The CDR3 DNA follows: TGTGCCAGCATTGCCACAGGGCCGGGGGGCGAGCAGTACTTC. Protein product: CASIATGPGGEQYF.

This clonotype was counted between two and nine times. This sequence joins TRBV4-2 and TRBJ2-3, with a tentative D call TRBD2 (5 bases). Germline V gives CDR1 LGHNA, CDR2 YNFKEQ. Trimming took 2 bases from V and 1 from J, leaving 22 bases between them. The CDR3 is made up of 19 amino acids. The CDR3 region is CASSQTPHQFGIGTDTQYF. The CDR3 nucleotides read TGTGCCAGCAGCCAAACACCCCACCAATTCGGGATCGGCACAGATACGCAGTATTTT.

Many counts were recorded for this clonotype. The chain employs TRBV20-1 and TRBJ2-4, with D hard to call. Looked up from germline, CDR1 is DFQATT and CDR2 is SNEGSKA (reference sequence). The CDR3 is made up of 13 amino acids. V lost 4 bases to trimming and J lost 2 bases, with 9 bases between them. The CDR3 loop is CSATPVTKNIQYF. DNA of the CDR3: TGCAGTGCTACCCCCGTAACCAAAAACATTCAGTACTTC.

The chain recombines TRBV5-1 with TRBJ1-2, with a weak D call TRBD1 (6 bases). Germline V CDR1 and CDR2: SGHRS, YFSETQ. V was pared by 4 bases and J by 2 bases, with 18 bases between. The CDR3 length is 16 residues. The CDR3 here is CASSLGATDGNYGYTF. The CDR3 nucleotides are TGCGCCAGCAGCCTGGGGGCCACGGACGGAAACTATGGCTACACCTTC. Full variable domain (outside the CDR3, taken from reference TRBV5-1 and TRBJ1-2): KAGVTQTPRYLIKTRGQQVTLSCSPISGHRSVSWYQQTPGQGLQFLFEYFSETQRNKGNFPGRFSGRQFSNSRSEMNVSTLELGDSALYLCASSLGATDGNYGYTFGSGTRLTVV.

A few counts support this clonotype. The V gene is TRBV10-3, the J gene TRBJ1-3, with 7 bases that match TRBD1. Losses at the gene ends were 10 bases for V and 0 bases for J; bases not matched to a gene: 9. Germline assignment: CDR1 ENHRY and CDR2 SYGVKD. CDR3 length equals 15 residues. CDR3 coding DNA: TGTGCCACCAGCTTGGACAGGAGCTCTGGAAACACCATATATTTT. Translated: CATSLDRSSGNTIYF.

This clonotype showed up just a few times. The V gene is TRBV7-9, the J gene TRBJ2-3, with D unresolved. V lost 5 bases, J lost 5 bases, and 8 bases lay in between. This CDR3 has 12 residues. The germline CDR1 and CDR2 sequences are SEHNR and FQNEAQ (reference sequence). The CDR3 bases are TGTGCCAGCAGCCCCTTTGAAGATACGCAGTATTTT. It encodes CASSPFEDTQYF. The full variable domain, its missing parts supplied by reference TRBV7-9 and TRBJ2-3, is DTGVSQNPRHKITKRGQNVTFRCDPISEHNRLYWYRQTLGQGPEFLTYFQNEAQLEKSRLLSDRFSAERPKGSFSTLEIQRTEQGDSAMYLCASSPFEDTQYFGPGTRLTVL.

Comment on this clonotype: This clone may be a read error of a much larger clone one base away. J is TRBJ2-1 and V is TRBV20-1; no clear D gene. The CDR3 runs to 12 residues. V lost 1 base and J lost 2, with 3 bases in between. Germline CDR1 DFQATT, CDR2 SNEGSKA (reference sequence). CDR3 bases: TGCAGTGCTAGAGGCCCCTACAATGAGCAGTTCTTC. Translating it yields CSARGPYNEQFF.

There are a few counts of this clonotype. This chain uses TRBV20-1 with TRBJ2-7; maybe TRBD2 (6 bases). V lost 4 bases and J lost 3, with 25 bases in between. This CDR3 is 17 amino acids long. Germline V CDR1 and CDR2: DFQATT, SNEGSKA (reference sequence). The DNA of the CDR3 is TGCAGTGCTAACGACCCAGGGACCGATACGGAGGGCTACGAGCAGTACTTC. It codes for CSANDPGTDTEGYEQYF.

The sample holds many counts of this clonotype. The chain has TRBV11-2 and TRBJ2-3; D is possibly TRBD2 (6 bases). This CDR3 has 15 amino acids. Trimming removed 1 base from V and 11 bases from J, with 19 bases in between. Looked up from germline, CDR1 is SGHAT and CDR2 is FQNNGV. The DNA for the CDR3 is TGTGCCAGCAGCTTAGGAGTAGGGCCATTCGGGGGGCAGTATTTT. Its translation is CASSLGVGPFGGQYF. The entire variable domain, with the rest obtained from reference TRBV11-2 and TRBJ2-3, is as follows: EAGVAQSPRYKIIEKRQSVAFWCNPISGHATLYWYQQILGQGPKLLIQFQNNGVVDDSQLPKDRFSAERLKGVDSTLKIQPAKLEDSAVYLCASSLGVGPFGGQYFGPGTRLTVL.

This clonotype was counted ten times or more. This chain connects TRBV20-1 to TRBJ2-1, with D hard to call. Per the germline V gene, CDR1 is DFQATT and CDR2 is SNEGSKA (reference sequence). V was trimmed by 5 bases and J by 3 bases, leaving 17 bases between them. The CDR3 consists of 15 residues. CDR3 residues: CSASRLPGNYNEQFF. Here the CDR3 DNA reads TGCAGTGCTTCCCGACTTCCCGGAAACTACAATGAGCAGTTCTTC.

The chain joins TRBV19 to TRBJ2-7; D may be TRBD1 (7 bases). The V gene lost 3 bases and the J gene lost 2 bases, with 11 bases spanning the gap. The V gene's germline CDR1 is LNHDA and CDR2 SQIVND (reference sequence). The CDR3 sequence is 14 residues long. In DNA form, the CDR3 reads TGTGCCAGTAGTATCGGCAGGGGGGCCTACGAGCAGTACTTC. This codes for CASSIGRGAYEQYF. Looking up the rest from reference TRBV19 and TRBJ2-7 gives the full variable domain: DGGITQSPKYLFRKEGQNVTLSCEQNLNHDAMYWYRQDPGQGLRLIYYSQIVNDFQKGDIAEGYSVSREKKESFPLTVTSAQKNPTAFYLCASSIGRGAYEQYFGPGTRLTVT.

The table lists this clonotype with many counts. V usage is TRBV4-3 and J usage is TRBJ2-1, with TRBD2 as a possible D gene (5 bases). The CDR3 length is 18 residues. Germline CDR1 and CDR2: LGHNA and YSLEER. Trimming removed 0 bases from V and 4 bases from J, with 19 bases in between. CDR3 in amino acids: CASSQDTSGVWFYNEQFF. In DNA, the CDR3 is TGCGCCAGCAGCCAAGATACATCCGGGGTTTGGTTTTACAATGAGCAGTTCTTC.

This clonotype was seen ten or more times. The chain uses TRBV20-1 and TRBJ2-7; the match to TRBD1 covers 7 bases. V shed 5 bases, J shed 3 bases, and the junction held 10 bases outside the gene matches. CDR1 and CDR2 (germline): DFQATT, SNEGSKA (reference sequence). The CDR3 spans 14 residues. In DNA, the CDR3 is TGCAGTGCTCCACGTCGACAGGGTCTCTACGAGCAGTACTTC. It codes for CSAPRRQGLYEQYF.

This clonotype was counted between two and nine times. This chain joins TRBV30 and TRBJ2-5, with TRBD2 matching over 9 bases. CDR1 is GTSNPN and CDR2 is SVGIG in the germline V gene (reference sequence). V was clipped by 2 bases and J by 2 bases; unmatched bases: 6. This CDR3 region has 15 residues. The chain's CDR3 is CAWSRTSVQQETQYF. In DNA, the CDR3 is TGTGCCTGGAGTAGGACTAGCGTTCAACAAGAGACCCAGTACTTC.

This clonotype was detected a few times. The V gene is TRBV3-1, the J gene TRBJ2-5, with TRBD2 identical over 14 bases. The CDR3 consists of 16 residues. Unmatched junction bases numbered 5, after V lost 3 bases and J lost 5 bases. Germline loops: CDR1 LGHDT, CDR2 YNNKEL (reference sequence). The CDR3 spells CASSQGLAGAGETQYF. As DNA, the CDR3 is TGTGCCAGCAGCCAGGGACTAGCGGGAGCTGGTGAGACCCAGTACTTC.

The chain couples TRBV20-1 to TRBJ1-2; D is unclear. V was pared by 0 bases and J by 7 bases, with 12 bases between. Germline CDR1 and CDR2: DFQATT and SNEGSKA (reference sequence). The CDR3 runs to 13 residues. The CDR3 DNA follows: TGCAGTGCTAGAGATCTGGGAATATTTGGCTACACCTTC. Translation: CSARDLGIFGYTF.

The chain's CDR3 is CAISRDGLNTEAFF. CDR3 bases: TGTGCCATCAGTCGTGACGGGCTGAACACTGAAGCTTTCTTT. The chain uses TRBV10-3 and TRBJ1-1; unclear D gene. V was cut by 5 bases and J by 0 bases, with 10 bases left in between. The CDR3 runs to 14 residues. Germline values: CDR1 ENHRY, CDR2 SYGVKD.

The chain uses TRBV14 and TRBJ2-7, with 10 nucleotides matching TRBD2. Germline CDR1 SGHDN, CDR2 FVKESK. The CDR3 loop spans 15 amino acids. J lost 3 bases, V lost 3 bases, and 5 bases had no gene match. CDR3 sequence (DNA): TGTGCCAGCAGCCAGGGTATAGCGGGAGGCTACGAGCAGTACTTC. Amino acid sequence: CASSQGIAGGYEQYF.

This clonotype has ten or more counts. This chain joins TRBV20-1 and TRBJ2-5; 10 nucleotides match TRBD1. This CDR3 is 15 amino acids long. V shed 6 bases and J 4 bases; nucleotides not matched to a gene: 11. CDR1 is DFQATT, CDR2 SNEGSKA, per germline (reference sequence). The CDR3 bases are TGCAGTGCCCCACCCGGGACAGGGGTGGCAGAGACCCAGTACTTC. As protein: CSAPPGTGVAETQYF.

This rearrangement joins TRBV19 to TRBJ2-1; 9 bases are a match to TRBD1. Trimming cost V 5 bases and J 8 bases; bases outside gene matches: 10. Germline CDR1 LNHDA, CDR2 SQIVND (reference sequence). The CDR3 consists of 15 residues. CDR3 residues: CASSPPGQGGDEQFF. The CDR3 DNA sequence: TGTGCCAGTAGTCCCCCGGGACAGGGAGGGGATGAGCAGTTCTTC.

This clonotype appeared many times. The DNA for the CDR3 is TGTGCCAGCAAGGGGACTAGCACCTACGAGCAGTACTTC. This codes for CASKGTSTYEQYF. The chain employs TRBV6-2 or TRBV6-3 and TRBJ2-7; 9 positions agree with TRBD2. J was trimmed by 2 bases and V by 7 bases; bases with no gene match: 3. The germline CDR1 and CDR2 sequences are MNHEY and SVGEGT. The CDR3 has 13 amino acids.

A remark on this clonotype: Compared with germline, one end of the junction differs, possibly owing to a read error. This chain links TRBV20-1 with TRBJ2-1; 12 bases fit TRBD2. CDR3 length: 15 residues. Germline-derived CDR1 and CDR2 are DFQATT and SNEGSKA (reference sequence). The CDR3 here is CSALGLAGPYNELFF. The CDR3 DNA reads TGCAGTGCCCTCGGACTAGCGGGGCCCTACAATGAGCTGTTCTTC.

This clonotype has a handful of counts. The V and J genes are TRBV6-2 or TRBV6-3 and TRBJ2-2; unclear D gene. From germline, CDR1 is MNHEY and CDR2 SVGEGT. CDR3 length equals 14 residues. Trimming removed 6 bases from V and 0 bases from J, with 8 bases in between. The CDR3 protein is CASSQGTNTGELFF. For the CDR3, the DNA is TGTGCCAGCAGCCAAGGGACGAACACCGGGGAGCTGTTTTTT.

The chain uses TRBV18 and TRBJ1-1; no clear D. The CDR3 extends over 12 amino acids. The V gene lost 0 bases and the J gene lost 8 bases, with 7 bases spanning the gap. Germline V gives CDR1 KGHSH, CDR2 LQKENI. The CDR3 DNA sequence: TGTGCCAGCTCACCACCGAATTCGGAAGCTTTCTTT. This sequence encodes CASSPPNSEAFF. Filled out from reference TRBV18 and TRBJ1-1, the complete variable domain reads NAGVMQNPRHLVRRRGQEARLRCSPMKGHSHVYWYRQLPEEGLKFMVYLQKENIIDESGMPKERFSAEFPKEGPSILRIQQVVRGDSAAYFCASSPPNSEAFFGQGTRLTVV.

This clonotype was counted only a few times. This sequence joins TRBV19 and TRBJ1-5, with TRBD1 as a possible D gene (5 bases). Germline CDR1 reads LNHDA; CDR2 reads SQIVND (reference sequence). V lost 6 bases and J lost 0, with 18 bases in between. The CDR3 loop spans 17 amino acids. The CDR3 nucleotides read TGTGCCAGTAGACCCCTCGGGGGGGTTAATAGCAATCAGCCCCAGCATTTT. This sequence encodes CASRPLGGVNSNQPQHF.